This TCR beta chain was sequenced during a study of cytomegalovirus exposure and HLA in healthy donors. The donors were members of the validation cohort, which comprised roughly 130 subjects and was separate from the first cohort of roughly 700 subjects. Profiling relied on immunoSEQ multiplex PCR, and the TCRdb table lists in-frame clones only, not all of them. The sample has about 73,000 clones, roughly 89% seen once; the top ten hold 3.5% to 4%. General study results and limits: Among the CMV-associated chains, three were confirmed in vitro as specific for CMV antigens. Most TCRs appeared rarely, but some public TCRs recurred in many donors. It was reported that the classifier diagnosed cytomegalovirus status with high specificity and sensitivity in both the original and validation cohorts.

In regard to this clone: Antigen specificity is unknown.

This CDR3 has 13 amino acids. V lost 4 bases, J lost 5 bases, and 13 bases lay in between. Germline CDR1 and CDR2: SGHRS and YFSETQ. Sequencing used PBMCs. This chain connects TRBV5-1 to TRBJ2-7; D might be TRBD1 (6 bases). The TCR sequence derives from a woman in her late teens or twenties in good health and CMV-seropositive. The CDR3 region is CASSLLTGNEQYF. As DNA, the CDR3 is TGCGCCAGCAGCCTATTAACAGGGAACGAGCAGTACTTC.